This entry is about one T cell receptor beta chain. Deletions cut 2 bases from V and 3 bases from J, with 14 bases between. This CDR3 comprises 15 residues. The germline V gene has CDR1 SGHTS and CDR2 YDEGEE. These data come from a study of OX40 agonist ivuxolimab in advanced cancers. Only in-frame clones appear in the TCRdb table, and some are missing; sequencing was by immunoSEQ multiplex PCR. The sample has 50,000 to 65,000 clones; roughly 77% are singletons. The chain uses TRBV5-8 and TRBJ2-5; D perhaps matches TRBD2 (6 bases). The clonotype originates from an adult with an advanced solid tumor such as melanoma, head and neck, liver or kidney cancer. The sequences come from CD4+ or CD8+ T cells sorted from blood, collected in a trial of the OX40 agonist ivuxolimab. The CDR3 spells CASSFGGQGKETQYF. As DNA, the CDR3 is TGTGCCAGCAGCTTCGGAGGGCAGGGTAAAGAGACCCAGTACTTC.